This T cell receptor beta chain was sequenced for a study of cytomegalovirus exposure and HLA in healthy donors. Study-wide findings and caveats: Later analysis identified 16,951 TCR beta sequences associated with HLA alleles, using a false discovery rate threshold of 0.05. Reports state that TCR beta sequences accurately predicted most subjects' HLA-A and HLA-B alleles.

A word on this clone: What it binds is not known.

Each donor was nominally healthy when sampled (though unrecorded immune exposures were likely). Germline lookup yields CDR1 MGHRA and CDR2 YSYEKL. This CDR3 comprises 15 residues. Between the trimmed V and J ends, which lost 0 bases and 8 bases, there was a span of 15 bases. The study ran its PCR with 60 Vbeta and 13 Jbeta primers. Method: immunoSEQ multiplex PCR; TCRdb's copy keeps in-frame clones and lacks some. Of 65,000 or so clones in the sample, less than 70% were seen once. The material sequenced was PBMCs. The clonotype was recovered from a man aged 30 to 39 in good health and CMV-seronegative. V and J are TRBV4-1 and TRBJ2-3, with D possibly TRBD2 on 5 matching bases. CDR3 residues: CASSQDRTTAGTQYF. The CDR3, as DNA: TGCGCCAGCAGCCAAGACAGGACCACTGCGGGTACGCAGTATTTT.